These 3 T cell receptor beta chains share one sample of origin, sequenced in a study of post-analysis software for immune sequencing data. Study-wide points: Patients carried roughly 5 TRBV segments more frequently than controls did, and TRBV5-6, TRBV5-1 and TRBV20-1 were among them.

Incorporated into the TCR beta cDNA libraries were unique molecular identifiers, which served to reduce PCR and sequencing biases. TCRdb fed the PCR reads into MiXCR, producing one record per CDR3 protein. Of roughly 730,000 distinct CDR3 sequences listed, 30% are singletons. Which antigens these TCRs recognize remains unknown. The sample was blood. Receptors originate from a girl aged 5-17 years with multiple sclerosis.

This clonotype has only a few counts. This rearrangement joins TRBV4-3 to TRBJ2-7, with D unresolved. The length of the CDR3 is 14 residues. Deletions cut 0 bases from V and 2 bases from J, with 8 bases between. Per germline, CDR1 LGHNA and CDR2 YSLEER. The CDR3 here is CASSQDLSAYEQYF. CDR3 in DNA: TGCGCCAGCAGCCAAGATTTGTCTGCCTACGAGCAGTACTTC.

The CDR3 DNA is TGCGCCAGCAGCCAGACAGGGGAAGAGACCCAGTACTTC. Encoded protein: CASSQTGEETQYF. The gene calls are TRBV5-1 and TRBJ2-5; TRBD1 agrees at 8 bases. CDR3 size: 13 residues. Germline assignment: CDR1 SGHRS and CDR2 YFSETQ. The junction had 2 bases not matched to a gene; V was cut back by 4 bases and J by 3 bases.

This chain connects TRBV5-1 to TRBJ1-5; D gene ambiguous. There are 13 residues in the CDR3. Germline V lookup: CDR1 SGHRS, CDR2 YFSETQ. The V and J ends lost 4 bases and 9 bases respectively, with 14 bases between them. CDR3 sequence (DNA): TGCGCCAGCAGCCAGGACGGCTCCCGGCCCCAGCATTTT. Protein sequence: CASSQDGSRPQHF.